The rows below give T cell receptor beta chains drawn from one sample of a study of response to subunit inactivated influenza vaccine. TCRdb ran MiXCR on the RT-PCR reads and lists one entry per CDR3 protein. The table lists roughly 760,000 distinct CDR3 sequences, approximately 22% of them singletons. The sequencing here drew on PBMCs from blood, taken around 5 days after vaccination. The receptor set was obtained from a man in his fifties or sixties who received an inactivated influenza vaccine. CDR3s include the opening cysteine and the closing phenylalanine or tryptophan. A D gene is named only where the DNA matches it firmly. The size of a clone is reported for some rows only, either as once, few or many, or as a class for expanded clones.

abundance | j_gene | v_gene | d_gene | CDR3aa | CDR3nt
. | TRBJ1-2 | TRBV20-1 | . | CSAVPGYGYTF | TGCAGTGCAGTTCCCGGCTATGGCTACACCTTC
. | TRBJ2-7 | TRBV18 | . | CASSPSTGNYEQYF | TGTGCCAGCTCACCATCGACAGGAAACTACGAGCAGTACTTC
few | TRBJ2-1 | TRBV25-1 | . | CASSEFGVSSYNEQFF | TGTGCCAGCAGTGAATTTGGGGTGAGCTCCTACAATGAGCAGTTCTTC
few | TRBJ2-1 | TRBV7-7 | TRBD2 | CASSLAQTSAEQFF | TGTGCTAGCAGCTTAGCCCAGACTAGCGCTGAGCAGTTCTTC
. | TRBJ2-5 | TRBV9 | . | CASSVGTDQETQYF | TGTGCCAGCAGCGTAGGCACAGACCAAGAGACCCAGTACTTC
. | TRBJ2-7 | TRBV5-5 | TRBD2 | CASSLFSGRALYEQYF | TGTGCCAGCAGCTTATTTAGCGGGAGGGCCCTTTACGAGCAGTACTTC
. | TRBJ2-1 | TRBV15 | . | CATSRDLGEEYNEQFF | TGTGCCACCAGCAGAGATTTGGGGGAGGAGTACAATGAGCAGTTCTTC
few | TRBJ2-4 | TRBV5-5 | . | CASSVSRGVYIQYF | TGTGCCAGCAGCGTGTCCCGCGGAGTGTACATTCAGTACTTC
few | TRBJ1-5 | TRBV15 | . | CATSRRDQPQHF | TGTGCCACCAGCAGAAGGGATCAGCCCCAGCATTTT
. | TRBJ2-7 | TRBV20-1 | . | CSADQGGFLTTREQYF | TGCAGTGCTGACCAGGGGGGTTTCCTTACGACGCGCGAGCAGTACTTC
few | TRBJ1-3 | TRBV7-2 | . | CASSRDGGFSGNTIYF | TGTGCCAGCAGCAGGGACGGGGGGTTCTCTGGAAACACCATATATTTT
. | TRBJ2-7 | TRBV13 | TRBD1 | CASSFGTGSPYEQYF | TGTGCCAGCAGTTTCGGGACAGGGAGTCCCTACGAGCAGTACTTC
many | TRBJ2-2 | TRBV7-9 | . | CASMADTGELFF | TGTGCCAGCATGGCGGACACCGGGGAGCTGTTTTTT
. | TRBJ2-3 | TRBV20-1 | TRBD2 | CSARDGRGGRHTQYF | TGCAGTGCTAGAGATGGGCGGGGGGGCCGGCATACGCAGTATTTT
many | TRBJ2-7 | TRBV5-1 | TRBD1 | CASSSGTGLYEQYF | TGCGCCAGCAGCTCCGGGACAGGGCTCTACGAGCAGTACTTC
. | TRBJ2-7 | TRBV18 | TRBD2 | CASSPSRGGGSYEQYF | TGTGCCAGCTCACCCTCTCGAGGCGGGGGGAGCTACGAGCAGTACTTC